The rows below give T cell receptor beta chains drawn from one sample of a study of graft-versus-host responses after intestinal transplantation. The repertoire was sequenced with immunoSEQ multiplex PCR; TCRdb's copy has only in-frame clones and lacks some. This table holds some 44,000 clones, about 95% found once. Sample: PBMCs, taken more than 310 days after intestinal transplant. Receptors originate from a human patient who received an intestinal transplant, so some T cells may come from the graft donor. Both conserved end residues are part of each CDR3. The order of the fields is clone size, D gene, V gene, J gene, CDR3 DNA, CDR3 protein. A D gene is named only where the DNA matches it firmly. Expanded clones are given a class, and other clones once, few, many or no size at all.

>.|.|TRBV5-1|TRBJ2-7
TGCGCCAGCAGCTTGGGGACGGATTCCTACGAGCAGTACTTC
CASSLGTDSYEQYF
>.|.|TRBV7-3|TRBJ2-5
TGTGCCAGCAGCCCTTTGGGTAATGGGGAGACCCAGTACTTC
CASSPLGNGETQYF
>.|.|TRBV19|TRBJ2-1
TGTGCCAGTAGTGAGCCCTACAATGAGCAGTTCTTC
CASSEPYNEQFF
>.|.|TRBV6-1|TRBJ1-1
TGTGCCAGCAGTAAGTGGGAGGGGAACACTGAAGCTTTCTTT
CASSKWEGNTEAFF
>.|TRBD1|TRBV6-1|TRBJ1-3
TGTGCCAGCAGTGAAACCGGGACAGCCGGAAACACCATATATTTT
CASSETGTAGNTIYF
>few|.|TRBV6-5|TRBJ2-2
TGTGCCAGCAGTTACTCGACAGCAGGTCCCGGGGAGCTGTTTTTT
CASSYSTAGPGELFF
>.|.|TRBV18|TRBJ2-3
TGTGCCAGCTCACCAGCCCGGGGGAGCAAAGATACGCAGTATTTT
CASSPARGSKDTQYF
>.|.|TRBV19|TRBJ2-1
TGTGCCAGTAGTATAGAAACGGGCCGTCGAGGGAATGAGCAGTTCTTC
CASSIETGRRGNEQFF
>.|.|TRBV27|TRBJ2-6
TGTGCCAGCAGACTAGCTTCTGGGGCCAACGTCCTGACTTTC
CASRLASGANVLTF
>.|TRBD1|TRBV7-2|TRBJ1-3
TGTGCCAGCAGCCGGACAGGGTCAAGCTCTGGAAACACCATATATTTT
CASSRTGSSSGNTIYF
>.|TRBD1|TRBV7-3|TRBJ1-1
TGTGCCAGCAGCTTACAGGGGGTAGGGACTGAAGCTTTCTTT
CASSLQGVGTEAFF
>.|.|TRBV7-3|TRBJ2-1
TGTGCCAGCAGCTCCCAGTCTAACGGGGGAAAAATCTACAATGAGCAGTTCTTC
CASSSQSNGGKIYNEQFF
>.|TRBD1|TRBV7-9|TRBJ2-3
TGTGCCAGCAGCTTAGGGACAGGGGTGACAGATACGCAGTATTTT
CASSLGTGVTDTQYF
>.|.|TRBV6-1|TRBJ2-7
TGTGCCAGCAGCCCCGGACAGTTTTCAGAGCAGTACTTC
CASSPGQFSEQYF
>.|.|TRBV6-5|TRBJ1-1
TGTGCCAGCAGCCCACCCCGACAGGATAACACTGAAGCTTTCTTT
CASSPPRQDNTEAFF
>.|TRBD2|TRBV5-1|TRBJ2-1
TGCGCCAGCAGCTTGGAGTTAGCGGGGGGGAATGAGCAGTTCTTC
CASSLELAGGNEQFF
>.|.|TRBV20-1|TRBJ2-5
TGCAGTGCCTCGTACCAAGAGACCCAGTACTTC
CSASYQETQYF
>once|.|TRBV11-3|TRBJ2-7
TGTGCCAGCAGCCGACCCCGGCAGGGGCAATGGCAGGAGCAGTACTTC
CASSRPRQGQWQEQYF
>.|.|TRBV27|TRBJ2-1
TGTGCCAGCAGTCTAACAGGTCCCGAGTTTCAGTTCTTC
CASSLTGPEFQFF
>.|TRBD2|TRBV28|TRBJ2-1
TGTGCCAGCAGCCCCATAGGGGAGGGCTCGTTATTTAATGAGCAGTTCTTC
CASSPIGEGSLFNEQFF
>.|.|TRBV2|TRBJ2-7
TGTGCCAGCAGTGTGGGTATAATACGCGAGCAGTACTTC
CASSVGIIREQYF
>once|TRBD2|TRBV7-6|TRBJ2-7
TGTGCCAGCAGTTTAGCGGGAGACTACGAGCAGTACTTC
CASSLAGDYEQYF
>.|.|TRBV6-5|TRBJ1-3
TGTGCCAGCAGGCCGGGGTCCGGAAACACCATATATTTT
CASRPGSGNTIYF
>.|TRBD1|TRBV13|TRBJ2-7
TGTGCCAGCAGCTTAAACAGGGGGGTTTACGAGCAGTACTTC
CASSLNRGVYEQYF
>.|.|TRBV5-1|TRBJ2-3
TGCGCCAGCAGCTTGGAGGGCTACCACACAGATACGCAGTATTTT
CASSLEGYHTDTQYF
>.|.|TRBV7-2|TRBJ2-5
TGTGCCAGCAGCTTAAGACCCGCGACTGAGACCCAGTACTTC
CASSLRPATETQYF
>.|.|TRBV27|TRBJ2-5
TGTGCCAGCAGTTGGGGTGAGACCCAGTACTTC
CASSWGETQYF
>.|.|TRBV7-9|TRBJ1-1
TGTGCCAGCAGCTTAACAACAGCGGATACGAACACTGAAGCTTTCTTT
CASSLTTADTNTEAFF
>.|.|TRBV29-1|TRBJ2-1
TGCAGCGTTATTGACGGTAATTGGGCAGGGGCATACAATGAGCAGTTCTTC
CSVIDGNWAGAYNEQFF
>once|TRBD2|TRBV10-3|TRBJ2-1
TGTGCCATCACCCAACTAGCGGGGGATAAGAATGAGCAGTTCTTC
CAITQLAGDKNEQFF
>.|TRBD1|TRBV2|TRBJ1-4
TGTGCCAGCAGGGACGTGACAGGGGGGGAAAAACTGTTTTTT
CASRDVTGGEKLFF
>.|.|TRBV27|TRBJ1-5
TGTGCCAGCAGCCTGGGGGCACGTCCCAATCAGCCCCAGCATTTT
CASSLGARPNQPQHF
>.|.|TRBV28|TRBJ2-2
TGTGCCAGCAGTTTAACGAACACCGGGGAGCTGTTTTTT
CASSLTNTGELFF
>.|.|TRBV5-4|TRBJ1-1
TGTGCCAGCAGCTACCCCCCGCCCTCGGGGAACACTGAAGCTTTCTTT
CASSYPPPSGNTEAFF
>.|TRBD2|TRBV11-2|TRBJ2-7
TGTGCCAGCAGCTCAGAGGGTAGCGGGGGGGCTCTTTTGTACGAGCAGTACTTC
CASSSEGSGGALLYEQYF
>.|.|TRBV6-5|TRBJ2-7
TGTGCCAGCAGTTACTCGGGTCAGGGGGGCTACGAGCAGTACTTC
CASSYSGQGGYEQYF
>.|.|TRBV7-9|TRBJ1-1
TGTGCTAGCAGCACCCGGAAGGGGTCAGTCCATGAAGCTTTCTTT
CASSTRKGSVHEAFF
>.|.|TRBV30|TRBJ2-3
TGTGCCTGGAGTAAGGGAGGTTCCTTCACAGATACGCAGTATTTT
CAWSKGGSFTDTQYF
>.|.|TRBV11-2|TRBJ1-4
TGTGCCAGCAGCTTATTGATTAATGAAAAACTGTTTTTT
CASSLLINEKLFF
>.|TRBD1|TRBV6-1|TRBJ2-7
TGTGCCAGCAGTTATAGACAGGGCGCCTACGAGCAGTACTTC
CASSYRQGAYEQYF
>once|TRBD2|TRBV6-5|TRBJ2-5
TGTGCCAGCAGGGACTTAGCGGGGGGGCAAGAGACCCAGTACTTC
CASRDLAGGQETQYF
>.|.|TRBV5-1|TRBJ2-5
TGCGCCAGCAGCATAGACCCGGGACCGCTGGGGGAGACCCAGTACTTC
CASSIDPGPLGETQYF
>.|TRBD2|TRBV6-4|TRBJ2-1
TGTGCCAGCAGCCCAGCGGGAGGCCCTTACGAGGAGCAGTTCTTC
CASSPAGGPYEEQFF
>.|.|TRBV7-6|TRBJ2-1
TGTGCCAGCAGCCCCCCCTTCCTAGGCGGGCAGTTCTTC
CASSPPFLGGQFF
>.|.|TRBV18|TRBJ1-1
TGTGCCAGCTCACCAATAGGACAGATGAACACTGAAGCTTTCTTT
CASSPIGQMNTEAFF
>.|.|TRBV30|TRBJ1-5
TGTGCCTGGAGTGTGAGGGACCGGTTTTTTGGGCCCCAGCATTTT
CAWSVRDRFFGPQHF
>.|TRBD2|TRBV27|TRBJ2-7
TGTGCCAGCAGTTCACGGACTAGCGGACGTAGCTCCTACGAGCAGTACTTC
CASSSRTSGRSSYEQYF
>.|.|TRBV2|TRBJ2-7
TGTGCCAGCAGTGAACAGGGTGGCACATACGAGCAGTACTTC
CASSEQGGTYEQYF
>.|TRBD1|TRBV6-1|TRBJ1-4
TGTGCCAGCAGTGGAGCGGGACAGGGGGGACCTAATGAAAAACTGTTTTTT
CASSGAGQGGPNEKLFF
>few|TRBD1|TRBV6-6|TRBJ2-4
TGTGCCAGCAGTTCCCGACAGGGATTAGCCAAAAACATTCAGTACTTC
CASSSRQGLAKNIQYF
>.|TRBD1|TRBV6-1|TRBJ1-1
TGTGCCAGCAGTGCCAGGGGGACTGAAGCTTTCTTT
CASSARGTEAFF
>.|TRBD2|TRBV28|TRBJ2-3
TGTGCCAGCAGTTTAGAATTGGTAGGGAGGGCCACAGATACGCAGTATTTT
CASSLELVGRATDTQYF